This T cell receptor beta chain came from a study of T cell responses to AZD1222 COVID-19 vaccine. Overall study: The analysis combined second doses at about 4 or about 12 weeks. General study findings and limits: Donors, mostly white British, included more females; clonal diversity was possibly underestimated. The study reported that nearly half of spike-specific TCRs target unmutated variant regions. Vaccine-associated CD4 TCRs spanned spike, dominant at 160-218 and 743-854.

The CDR3 length is 14 residues. Germline assignment: CDR1 SGHNT and CDR2 YYREEE (reference sequence). V was pared by 1 base and J by 2 bases, with 9 bases between. In the case of this clone: The antigen is unknown.

Method: immunoSEQ multiplex PCR; TCRdb's copy keeps in-frame clones and lacks some. Seen here are 98,000 or so clones, about 90% observed once, and the top ten hold more than 8%. The receptor was isolated from an adult in good health. The gene calls are TRBV5-4 and TRBJ2-5, with TRBD2 as a possible D gene (6 bases). This material consisted of peripheral blood, taken on day 0 of AZD1222 vaccination. The CDR3 DNA reads TGTGCCAGCAGCTTGAGGCGGGAACAAGAGACCCAGTACTTC. The encoded protein is CASSLRREQETQYF.